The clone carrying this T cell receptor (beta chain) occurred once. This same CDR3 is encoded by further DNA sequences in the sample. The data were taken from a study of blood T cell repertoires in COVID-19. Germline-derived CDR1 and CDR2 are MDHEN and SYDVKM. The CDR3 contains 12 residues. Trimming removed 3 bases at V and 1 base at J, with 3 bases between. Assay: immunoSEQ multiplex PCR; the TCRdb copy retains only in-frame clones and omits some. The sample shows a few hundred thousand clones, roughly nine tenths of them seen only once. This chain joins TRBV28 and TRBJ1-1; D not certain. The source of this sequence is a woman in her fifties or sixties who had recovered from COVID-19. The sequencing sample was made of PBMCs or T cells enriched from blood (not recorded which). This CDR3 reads CASSFQNTEAFF. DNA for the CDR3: TGTGCCAGCAGTTTCCAGAACACTGAAGCTTTCTTT.